Reported below is one T cell receptor (beta chain). The antigen this receptor binds is unknown. No much larger clone exists at a distance of one base, and base qualities are not known. Focal radiation therapy combined with CTLA-4 blockade (ipilimumab) was tested in patients with chemo-refractory metastatic non-small-cell lung cancer. V loses 0 bases, J loses 11 bases, and the germline ends lie 20 bases apart. The CDR3 has 15 amino acids, counting the end cysteine and phenylalanine. Here the CDR3 DNA is all that survives: 45 bases in frame from base 1. As encoded in the germline V gene, CDR1 is SGHRS while CDR2 is YFSETQ. The data were obtained in a study of radiotherapy plus CTLA-4 blockade in lung cancer (dated by TCRdb to about 2018). About the full investigation: Objective responses were observed in roughly a sixth of enrolled patients, and disease control was achieved in around 30%.

The library was generated by the immunoSEQ multiplex PCR assay. TCRdb obtained this table from immuneACCESS and retained in-frame rearrangements with V and J assigned. These tables miss some clones; where compared with another copy, unresolved V genes account for less than half of the shortfall, and the remainder is unexplained. This sample gives about 110,000 clones in total; about 85% of them show up just once. The biggest ten clones account for 2.4% of the sample. The study at large found these results: TCR clones derived from tumors expanded in peripheral blood after treatment with radiotherapy and ipilimumab. The strongest predictors of response, as reported, were early dynamic changes in blood T cell clones along with a rise in serum interferon-beta after radiation.

The source is a human donor with non-small cell lung cancer that progressed on radiotherapy plus ipilimumab. Some clones in this sample may be carry-over from other donors' samples. The chain joins TRBV5-1 to TRBJ2-5; no D gene can be assigned with confidence. The input for sequencing was peripheral blood, taken from a patient treated with radiotherapy plus ipilimumab. The nucleotide sequence reads TGCGCCAGCAGCTTGGCCCCGACGGACCTACCTGAGCAGTACTTC. This encodes CASSLAPTDLPEQYF.